A selection of T cell receptor beta chains follows, all from one sample in a study of OX40 agonist ivuxolimab in advanced cancers. Clones were read by immunoSEQ multiplex PCR, and TCRdb kept only the in-frame ones, dropping some. The sample lists about 45,000 clones, around nine tenths seen once, with 13% in the top ten. The sample was CD4+ or CD8+ T cells sorted from blood, taken in a trial of the OX40 agonist ivuxolimab. These receptors were obtained from an adult with an advanced solid tumor such as melanoma, head and neck, liver or kidney cancer. The CDR3 runs from the conserved cysteine through the conserved F or W. The D gene is left open where the match is weak. Only some rows state a clone size, as once, few, many or a class for expanded clones.

v_gene	d_gene	abundance	j_gene	CDR3aa	CDR3nt
TRBV28	TRBD1	NA	TRBJ2-7	CASGGQGEVEQYF	TGTGCCAGCGGTGGACAGGGAGAAGTCGAGCAGTACTTC
TRBV4-1	NA	NA	TRBJ2-7	CASSLLSNSGLREQYF	TGCGCCAGCAGCCTTCTATCGAATAGCGGATTACGCGAGCAGTACTTC
TRBV9	TRBD2	NA	TRBJ2-1	CASSLRDLAGDNEQFF	TGTGCCAGCAGCCTTAGGGATCTAGCGGGGGACAATGAGCAGTTCTTC
TRBV6-5	NA	NA	TRBJ1-2	CASRTGYGYTF	TGTGCCAGCAGGACAGGTTATGGCTACACCTTC
TRBV28	NA	few	TRBJ1-1	CASSPWEGGTEAFF	TGTGCCAGCAGTCCATGGGAGGGGGGGACTGAAGCTTTCTTT
TRBV27	NA	NA	TRBJ2-1	CASSFSQINEQFF	TGTGCCAGCAGTTTCTCACAGATAAATGAGCAGTTCTTC
TRBV18	NA	NA	TRBJ2-1	CASSLYTSVGLDEQFF	TGTGCCAGCTCACTCTACACTAGTGTAGGACTCGATGAGCAGTTCTTC
TRBV5-5	NA	NA	TRBJ2-2	CASSLIPGELFF	TGTGCCAGCAGCTTGATTCCCGGGGAGCTGTTTTTT
TRBV9	TRBD1	NA	TRBJ2-7	CASSVGDSPYEQYF	TGTGCCAGCAGCGTAGGGGACAGTCCCTACGAGCAGTACTTC
TRBV28	TRBD2	NA	TRBJ2-1	CASSSSGGAPHEQFF	TGTGCCAGCAGTTCTAGCGGGGGGGCCCCCCATGAGCAGTTCTTC
TRBV4-2	NA	NA	TRBJ2-5	CASSQVRGEGAQETQYF	TGTGCCAGCAGCCAAGTCCGTGGGGAAGGGGCTCAAGAGACCCAGTACTTC
TRBV5-5	NA	NA	TRBJ2-7	CASSLWTAYEQYF	TGTGCCAGCAGCTTGTGGACAGCATACGAGCAGTACTTC
TRBV6-6	TRBD1	NA	TRBJ1-2	CASSYVEGADGYTF	TGTGCCAGCAGTTACGTGGAGGGGGCAGATGGCTACACCTTC
TRBV2	NA	NA	TRBJ2-7	CASSWGGTYEQYF	TGTGCCAGCAGTTGGGGAGGAACCTACGAGCAGTACTTC
TRBV7-2	NA	NA	TRBJ2-1	CASSLVRDEEFF	TGTGCCAGCAGCTTAGTCAGGGACGAGGAGTTCTTC
TRBV21-1	NA	NA	TRBJ2-1	CASSKGRRGAYNEQFF	TGTGCCAGCAGCAAAGGGCGGAGGGGAGCCTACAATGAGCAGTTCTTC
TRBV4-1	TRBD1	few	TRBJ2-3	CASSQDMGTGLLTDTQYF	TGCGCCAGCAGCCAAGATATGGGGACAGGACTCCTCACAGATACGCAGTATTTT
TRBV10-3	TRBD1	NA	TRBJ1-2	CAIAGGTSNYGYTF	TGTGCCATCGCAGGGGGCACGTCTAACTATGGCTACACCTTC
TRBV18	TRBD1	NA	TRBJ1-3	CASSPGQGGNTIYF	TGTGCCAGCTCCCCTGGACAGGGCGGCAACACCATATATTTT
TRBV5-6	NA	NA	TRBJ2-5	CASSDAGEETQYF	TGTGCCAGCAGCGATGCAGGGGAAGAGACCCAGTACTTC
TRBV13	NA	few	TRBJ2-7	CASSISYEQYF	TGTGCCAGCAGCATCTCCTACGAGCAGTACTTC
TRBV11-1	NA	NA	TRBJ2-2	CASSSFLTGVGELFF	TGTGCCAGCAGCTCATTTCTGACGGGGGTCGGGGAGCTGTTTTTT
TRBV2	NA	NA	TRBJ2-7	CASSDRVGNEQYF	TGTGCCAGCAGTGACAGGGTAGGGAACGAGCAGTACTTC
TRBV5-6	NA	NA	TRBJ1-5	CASSSKGVGRPQHF	TGTGCCAGCTCAAGCAAGGGGGTGGGTAGGCCCCAGCATTTT
TRBV28	NA	NA	TRBJ1-3	CATKEIGDRNTIYF	TGTGCCACCAAGGAGATCGGAGACAGAAACACCATATATTTT
TRBV5-8	NA	NA	TRBJ1-1	CASSFFGSGGEAFF	TGTGCCAGCAGCTTTTTCGGCAGCGGTGGTGAAGCTTTCTTT
TRBV6-5	NA	NA	TRBJ2-5	CASSTWGSETQYF	TGTGCCAGCAGCACCTGGGGCTCAGAGACCCAGTACTTC
TRBV7-2	TRBD1	NA	TRBJ2-7	CASSLRGQGASYEQYF	TGTGCCAGCAGCCTCCGGGGACAGGGGGCATCTTACGAGCAGTACTTC
TRBV27	NA	NA	TRBJ2-7	CASSSQTIVDEQYF	TGTGCCAGCAGTTCTCAGACTATCGTGGACGAGCAGTACTTC
TRBV13	NA	NA	TRBJ2-3	CASSFGLSSTDTQYF	TGTGCCAGCAGCTTTGGACTTTCTAGCACAGATACGCAGTATTTT
TRBV6-1	NA	NA	TRBJ2-7	CATEGDTSYEQYF	TGTGCCACCGAGGGGGATACATCCTACGAGCAGTACTTC
TRBV5-1	TRBD1	once	TRBJ2-1	CASSSQGDEQFF	TGCGCCAGCAGCTCTCAGGGGGATGAGCAGTTCTTC
TRBV4-1	NA	NA	TRBJ1-3	CASSQPSGAGNTIYF	TGCGCCAGCAGCCAACCCTCGGGGGCAGGAAACACCATATATTTT
TRBV7-8	NA	few	TRBJ1-1	CASSQSPTEAFF	TGTGCCAGCAGCCAGAGTCCCACTGAAGCTTTCTTT
TRBV5-6	NA	NA	TRBJ1-5	CASSLAGYSNQPQHF	TGTGCCAGCAGCTTGGCGGGGTATAGCAATCAGCCCCAGCATTTT
TRBV15	NA	few	TRBJ2-1	CATSRGRLSYNEQFF	TGTGCCACCAGTAGGGGAAGGTTATCCTACAATGAGCAGTTCTTC
TRBV7-7	NA	once	TRBJ2-3	CASSLGLRQGGKTDTQYF	TGTGCCAGCAGCTTGGGACTCCGACAGGGAGGGAAAACAGATACGCAGTATTTT
TRBV9	NA	NA	TRBJ1-1	CASSVDGTPNTEAFF	TGTGCCAGCAGCGTAGATGGGACACCCAACACTGAAGCTTTCTTT
TRBV4-3	NA	NA	TRBJ2-7	CASSQARYLYEQYF	TGCGCCAGCAGCCAAGCACGGTACCTCTACGAGCAGTACTTC
TRBV13	NA	NA	TRBJ1-1	CASSSSYGAEHEAFF	TGTGCCAGCAGCTCGTCGTATGGGGCCGAACATGAAGCTTTCTTT
TRBV9	TRBD2	NA	TRBJ2-2	CASSVEPASGYTGELFF	TGTGCCAGCAGCGTAGAACCCGCTAGCGGGTACACCGGGGAGCTGTTTTTT
TRBV27	TRBD1	medium-sized	TRBJ1-6	CASRGTGAYNSPLHF	TGTGCCAGCAGGGGGACAGGGGCCTATAATTCACCCCTCCACTTT
TRBV27	TRBD1	NA	TRBJ2-3	CASSLLGAGTGKDTQYF	TGTGCCAGCAGTTTATTGGGGGCCGGGACAGGGAAAGATACGCAGTATTTT
TRBV6-5	NA	once	TRBJ1-5	CASSAGSSIQHF	TGTGCCAGCAGTGCCGGGTCTAGCATCCAGCATTTT
TRBV5-6	NA	NA	TRBJ2-1	CASSSHPGVRVGYNEQFF	TGTGCCAGCAGCTCCCACCCCGGGGTGAGGGTGGGGTACAATGAGCAGTTCTTC
TRBV4-1	NA	NA	TRBJ2-5	CASSQAGDRWETQYF	TGCGCCAGCAGCCAAGCAGGGGACCGCTGGGAGACCCAGTACTTC
TRBV29-1	NA	NA	TRBJ2-4	CSVEDQGRNIQYF	TGCAGCGTTGAGGACCAGGGGCGGAACATTCAGTACTTC
TRBV5-6	NA	NA	TRBJ1-4	CASSFGQNNEKLFF	TGTGCCAGCAGCTTTGGACAGAATAATGAAAAACTGTTTTTT
TRBV29-1	NA	NA	TRBJ1-2	CSVTGDAKANYGYTF	TGCAGCGTTACGGGAGACGCCAAAGCTAACTATGGCTACACCTTC
TRBV9	NA	NA	TRBJ1-1	CASSGTGLNTEAFF	TGTGCCAGCAGCGGCACAGGATTGAACACTGAAGCTTTCTTT
TRBV7-2	NA	NA	TRBJ1-4	CASSPGGGGVYEKLFF	TGTGCCAGCAGCCCGGGGGGCGGGGGAGTGTACGAAAAACTGTTTTTT
TRBV11-2	NA	NA	TRBJ2-1	CASTPRVYNEQFF	TGTGCCAGCACCCCGAGGGTCTACAATGAGCAGTTCTTC
TRBV9	NA	NA	TRBJ1-2	CASRSGVLGLDGYTF	TGTGCCAGCAGGTCAGGGGTGTTGGGGCTCGATGGCTACACCTTC
TRBV19	NA	few	TRBJ2-5	CASRGERETQYF	TGTGCCAGTAGAGGCGAGCGAGAGACCCAGTACTTC
TRBV6-1	NA	NA	TRBJ2-7	CASSEGRGSYEQYF	TGTGCCAGCAGTGAAGGACGGGGATCCTACGAGCAGTACTTC
TRBV19	NA	NA	TRBJ1-2	CAARDGSGGYTF	TGTGCCGCCAGGGATGGTTCGGGGGGCTACACCTTC
TRBV6-1	TRBD1	NA	TRBJ2-3	CASTEESGTGGTDTQYF	TGTGCCAGCACTGAGGAATCCGGGACAGGGGGGACAGATACGCAGTATTTT
TRBV27	NA	NA	TRBJ2-7	CASSATGFYEQYF	TGTGCCAGCAGCGCGACAGGTTTCTACGAGCAGTACTTC
TRBV19	NA	once	TRBJ1-3	CASSTWGSGNTIYF	TGTGCCAGTAGCACTTGGGGGAGCGGAAACACCATATATTTT
TRBV6-6	NA	few	TRBJ1-6	CASSFSSGSPLHF	TGTGCCAGCAGTTTCTCTTCGGGGTCACCCCTCCACTTT